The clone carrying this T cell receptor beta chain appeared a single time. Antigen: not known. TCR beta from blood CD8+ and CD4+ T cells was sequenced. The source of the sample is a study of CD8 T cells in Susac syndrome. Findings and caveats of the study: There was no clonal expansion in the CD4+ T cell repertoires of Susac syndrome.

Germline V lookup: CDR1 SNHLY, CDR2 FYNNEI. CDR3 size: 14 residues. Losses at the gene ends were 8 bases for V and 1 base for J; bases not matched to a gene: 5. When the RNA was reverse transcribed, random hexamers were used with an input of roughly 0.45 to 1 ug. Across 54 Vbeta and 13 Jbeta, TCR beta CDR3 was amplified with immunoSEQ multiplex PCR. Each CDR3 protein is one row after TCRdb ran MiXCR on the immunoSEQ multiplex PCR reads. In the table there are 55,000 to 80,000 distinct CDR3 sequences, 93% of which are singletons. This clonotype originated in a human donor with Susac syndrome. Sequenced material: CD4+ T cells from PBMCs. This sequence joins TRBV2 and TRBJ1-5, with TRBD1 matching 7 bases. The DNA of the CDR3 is TGTGCCAGCGGATGGACAGGAAGCAATCAGCCCCAGCATTTT. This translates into CASGWTGSNQPQHF.